This T cell receptor beta chain stems from a study of PD-1 blockade in classical Hodgkin lymphoma. Regarding time point: cycle 4 day 1 (C4D1), after 6 weeks of nivolumab. Each patient relapsed following autologous stem cell transplantation, and prior brentuximab vedotin exposure differed. Germline V gene data show CDR1 as MNHNY and CDR2 as SVGAGI (reference sequence). The V and J ends lost 2 bases and 6 bases, in that order; junction bases with no gene match: 5. This CDR3 comprises 14 residues. The repertoire was sequenced with immunoSEQ multiplex PCR; TCRdb's copy has only in-frame clones and lacks some. The sample has 100,000 or so clones, around 90% seen once.

The chain carries TRBV6-6 and TRBJ1-1; 8 positions match TRBD1. The source was peripheral blood mononuclear cells (PBMCs), collected before the fourth cycle of nivolumab. This TCR derives from a human donor with classical Hodgkin lymphoma. In nucleotides, the CDR3 is TGTGCCAGCAGTTACGACCAGGGGGCGGCTGAAGCTTTCTTT. Translation gives CASSYDQGAAEAFF.